Here is one TCR beta chain with its context. This sample is part of a study of blood T cell repertoires in COVID-19. This CDR3 contains 14 residues. Losses at the gene ends were 4 bases for V and 5 bases for J; bases not matched to a gene: 8. Germline values: CDR1 SGHRS, CDR2 YFSETQ. How the authors handled the data: Estimation of nucleated cell counts was performed using reference gene primer amplification. Sequencing used immunoSEQ multiplex PCR; TCRdb keeps in-frame clones, though not all of them. V and J calls and clone size are given by that table; D and trimming were obtained from the DNA. This sample has around 230,000 clones, with about 83% found just once.

This clonotype was obtained from a woman aged 45-60 years with acute or convalescent COVID-19. The chain employs TRBV5-1 and TRBJ2-5; TRBD2 matches 7 bases. The sequenced sample consisted of peripheral blood. The CDR3 protein is CASSLVGGTETQYF. CDR3 sequence (DNA): TGCGCCAGCAGCCTCGTGGGGGGGACGGAGACCCAGTACTTC.